These 25 T cell receptor beta chains share one sample of origin, sequenced in a study of shared clonotypes between healthy human individuals. Using immunoSEQ multiplex PCR, the repertoire was profiled, and TCRdb retains in-frame clones only, with some absent. The sample includes 780,000 or so clones, around 77% of them seen just once. The sample was memory CD4+ T cells sorted from blood. The subset was: CD45RA-negative fraction. Every receptor here comes from a woman between 25 and 40 years old in good health.

CDR3 residues: CAWRGQGNEKLFF. In DNA, the CDR3 is TGTGCCTGGAGGGGGCAGGGGAATGAAAAACTGTTTTTT. The V gene is TRBV30, the J gene TRBJ1-4, with D possibly TRBD1 on 6 matching bases. The CDR3 contains 13 residues. V dropped 3 bases and J dropped 5 bases, with 10 bases sitting between them. Germline CDR1 GTSNPN, CDR2 SVGIG (reference sequence).

This clone was seen at least ten times. The chain is built from TRBV6-6 and TRBJ1-2; 10 nucleotides line up with TRBD1. The trim removed 6 bases at V and 8 bases at J, leaving 9 bases unmatched. CDR1 and CDR2 from the germline V gene are MNHNY and SVGAGI (reference sequence). The CDR3 extends over 14 amino acids. The CDR3 here is CASRRLTGGGGYTF. For the CDR3, the DNA is TGTGCCAGCAGACGACTGACAGGGGGCGGCGGCTACACCTTC.

There are a few counts of this clone. The chain has TRBV11-3 and TRBJ2-1; TRBD2 is a possible D gene (6 bases). This CDR3 is 13 amino acids long. Looked up from germline, CDR1 is SGHNT and CDR2 is YENEEA. V lost 5 bases to trimming and J lost 7 bases, with 12 bases between them. The CDR3 DNA reads as TGTGCCAGCAGCCCGGGACTTCTAAATGAGCAGTTCTTC. This codes for CASSPGLLNEQFF.

V is TRBV5-6 and J is TRBJ1-6; 9 nucleotides agree with TRBD1. V lost 2 bases, J lost 9 bases, and 6 bases stayed unmatched. From germline, CDR1 is SGHDT and CDR2 YYEEEE. This CDR3 spans 15 amino acids. CDR3 sequence: CASSLYRTGVSPLHF. CDR3 sequence (DNA): TGTGCCAGCAGCTTATATCGGACAGGGGTTTCACCCCTCCACTTT.

As regards this clone: The same CDR3 is also encoded by other DNA sequences in this sample. This chain uses TRBV19 with TRBJ2-5; D is uncertain. The CDR3 loop spans 12 amino acids. With 3 bases removed from V and 2 bases from J, the gap between germline ends came to 4 bases. Looked up from germline, CDR1 is LNHDA and CDR2 is SQIVND (reference sequence). This CDR3 reads CASSIGQETQYF. In nucleotides, the CDR3 is TGTGCCAGTAGTATTGGACAAGAGACCCAGTACTTC.

The chain uses TRBV5-4 and TRBJ1-5; 7 bases match TRBD1. CDR3 length: 14 residues. Trimming cost V 0 bases and J 5 bases; bases outside gene matches: 2. Germline loops: CDR1 SGHNT, CDR2 YYREEE (reference sequence). The CDR3 nucleotides read TGTGCCAGCAGCTTGGCCGGGACAGATCAGCCCCAGCATTTT. Its translation: CASSLAGTDQPQHF.

The table lists this clone with a count of one. A much bigger clone sits one base away, suggesting this may be a read error. This sequence joins TRBV11-2 and TRBJ2-3; D is uncertain. The germline V and J ends were trimmed by 0 bases and 6 bases, with 4 bases remaining between them. CDR1 is SGHAT, CDR2 FQNNGV, per germline. There are 12 residues in the CDR3. The CDR3 bases are TGTGCCAGCAGCTTAGATATGGATACGCAGTATTTT. Amino acid sequence: CASSLDMDTQYF.

The chain links TRBV27 to TRBJ2-6; D gene unclear. V was cut by 8 bases and J by 4 bases, with 15 bases left in between. Germline V gene sequence: CDR1 MNHEY, CDR2 SMNVEV (reference sequence). The CDR3 has 15 amino acids. The CDR3 spells CASSFLRAGANVLTF. The CDR3 bases are TGTGCCAGCTCCTTTCTCCGGGCGGGGGCCAACGTCCTGACTTTC.

In this sample, this clone turned up many times. For the CDR3, the DNA is TGTGCCAGCAAGGGCCGGGACATCAGAATTACAGATACGCAGTATTTT. It encodes CASKGRDIRITDTQYF. J is TRBJ2-3 and V is TRBV28; the D gene is possibly TRBD1 (6 bases). V was shortened by 7 bases and J by 3 bases, with 20 bases between the two germline ends. The CDR3 runs 16 residues. Germline CDR1 and CDR2: MDHEN and SYDVKM.

The chain is built from TRBV4-1 and TRBJ1-4; D remains ambiguous. From germline, CDR1 is MGHRA and CDR2 YSYEKL. With 1 base removed from V and 8 bases from J, the gap between germline ends came to 11 bases. The CDR3 loop spans 14 amino acids. The CDR3 sequence: CASSQVLRREKLFF. The DNA of the CDR3 is TGCGCCAGCAGCCAAGTCCTCCGGCGGGAAAAACTGTTTTTT.

The table lists this clone with many counts. The chain couples TRBV29-1 to TRBJ2-4, with 7 bases that match TRBD2. CDR3 length equals 12 residues. Per the germline V gene, CDR1 is SQVTM and CDR2 is ANQGSEA. Losses at the gene ends were 4 bases for V and 6 bases for J; bases not matched to a gene: 3. CDR3 region: CSVAREGNIQYF. In DNA, the CDR3 is TGCAGCGTTGCCAGGGAGGGAAACATTCAGTACTTC.

In the case of this clone: Other DNA variants within this sample encode the same CDR3. The chain links TRBV11-2 to TRBJ1-1; D not certain. The germline CDR1 and CDR2 sequences are SGHAT and FQNNGV. V was pared by 1 base and J by 1 base, with 4 bases between. This CDR3 region has 13 residues. This CDR3 is CASSLGGNTEAFF. The DNA for the CDR3 is TGTGCCAGCAGCTTAGGCGGGAACACTGAAGCTTTCTTT.

This clone was picked up one time. The chain carries TRBV10-1 and TRBJ2-5; no clear D. The assigned J gene may be wrong: the sequence end matches TRBJ2-7 better. Germline CDR1 is WNHNN and CDR2 is SYGVQD (reference sequence). The CDR3 is 12 residues long. The CDR3 region has the DNA TGCGCCAGCAGTCTCCAGTCCTACGAGCAGTACTTC. Residues: CASSLQSYEQYF.

The chain combines TRBV5-8 with TRBJ1-2; TRBD1 agrees at 9 bases. The germline V gene encodes CDR1 SGHTS and CDR2 YDEGEE. CDR3 length equals 15 residues. V gave up 1 base and J gave up 5 bases; unmatched junction bases: 6. CDR3 DNA sequence: TGTGCCAGCAGCTTGAGTACAGGGGGCCGGTATGGCTACACCTTC. Its translation: CASSLSTGGRYGYTF.

V and J are TRBV29-1 and TRBJ2-2; 8 positions agree with TRBD2. Losses at the gene ends were 4 bases for V and 2 bases for J; bases not matched to a gene: 9. The CDR3 length is 16 residues. Germline V gene sequence: CDR1 SQVTM, CDR2 ANQGSEA. This CDR3 reads CSVGSGAGGNTGELFF. The CDR3 bases are TGCAGCGTTGGAAGTGGGGCGGGAGGAAACACCGGGGAGCTGTTTTTT.

The chain joins TRBV20-1 to TRBJ1-2, with 7 bases that match TRBD1. The CDR3 length is 11 residues. Germline-derived CDR1 and CDR2 are DFQATT and SNEGSKA (reference sequence). Trimming at V came to 6 bases and at J to 6 bases, leaving 4 bases not matched to a gene. CDR3 protein: CSARGVHGYTF. Here the CDR3 DNA reads TGCAGTGCCAGGGGGGTACATGGCTACACCTTC.

Details on this clone: This CDR3 is also generated by other DNA sequences in the sample. The chain has TRBV28 and TRBJ2-5; D is unclear. The CDR3 loop spans 11 amino acids. V shed 3 bases and J shed 5 bases, with 4 bases lying between them. The V gene's germline CDR1 is MDHEN and CDR2 SYDVKM. The DNA for the CDR3 is TGTGCCAGCAGTTTGAGGGAGACCCAGTACTTC. Its translation is CASSLRETQYF. The entire variable domain, with the rest obtained from reference TRBV28 and TRBJ2-5, is as follows: DVKVTQSSRYLVKRTGEKVFLECVQDMDHENMFWYRQDPGLGLRLIYFSYDVKMKEKGDIPEGYSVSREKKERFSLILESASTNQTSMYLCASSLRETQYFGPGTRLLVL.

The chain combines TRBV7-9 with TRBJ2-2; tentative D call: TRBD2 (6 bases). From germline, CDR1 is SEHNR and CDR2 FQNEAQ (reference sequence). Trimming pared 3 bases from V and 3 bases from J, leaving 11 bases between. There are 15 residues in the CDR3. The CDR3 DNA sequence: TGTGCCAGCAGCTTGTCCGGGAGCCACACCGGGGAGCTGTTTTTT. Protein product: CASSLSGSHTGELFF.

This chain links TRBV25-1 with TRBJ2-5; 9 bases fit TRBD2. The end of the DNA is better explained by TRBJ2-7, so the J call may be wrong. From germline, CDR1 is MGHDK and CDR2 SYGVNS. The CDR3 totals 15 residues. CDR3: CASSDRSGSSYEQYF. In DNA, the CDR3 is TGTGCCAGCAGTGATCGTAGCGGGAGCTCCTACGAGCAGTACTTC.

The rearrangement uses TRBV30 and TRBJ2-2; either TRBD1 or TRBD2 may supply D (7 bases each). The CDR3 has 16 amino acids. From germline, CDR1 is GTSNPN and CDR2 SVGIG (reference sequence). V was pared by 7 bases and J by 4 bases, with 22 bases between. CDR3 region: CALEARAGQSTGELFF. In nucleotides, the CDR3 is TGTGCCTTAGAGGCCCGAGCGGGACAGAGCACCGGGGAGCTGTTTTTT.

This chain connects TRBV28 to TRBJ1-1, with D possibly matching TRBD1 (6 bases). The V end lost 7 bases, the J end lost 3 bases, and 15 bases lay between the germline ends. This CDR3 has 14 amino acids. CDR1 MDHEN and CDR2 SYDVKM come from the germline V gene. In DNA form, the CDR3 reads TGTGCCAGCAACCCGACAGGATCCTACACTGAAGCTTTCTTT. Its translation is CASNPTGSYTEAFF.

The chain employs TRBV2 and TRBJ1-3; the D gene is possibly TRBD1 (6 bases). The CDR3 covers 14 residues. CDR1 and CDR2 from the germline V gene are SNHLY and FYNNEI. V shed 6 bases and J shed 2 bases, with 11 bases lying between them. The CDR3 coding sequence is TGTGCCAGCAGATTAGGGGGACCTGGAAACACCATATATTTT. Encoded protein: CASRLGGPGNTIYF. Together with reference TRBV2 and TRBJ1-3, the CDR3 gives the full variable domain: EPEVTQTPSHQVTQMGQEVILRCVPISNHLYFYWYRQILGQKVEFLVSFYNNEISEKSEIFDDQFSVERPDGSNFTLKIRSTKLEDSAMYFCASRLGGPGNTIYFGEGSWLTVV.

The CDR3 here is CASSYSRPLQSYEQYF. Written as DNA, the CDR3 is TGTGCCAGCAGTTACTCTCGACCCCTTCAATCCTACGAGCAGTACTTC. V gene TRBV6-5 combines with J gene TRBJ2-7; D uncertain. Germline V CDR1 and CDR2: MNHEY, SVGAGI. V shed 0 bases and J shed 1 base, with 13 bases lying between them. This CDR3 has 16 amino acids.

The chain uses TRBV27 and TRBJ2-1; TRBD2 is a possible D gene (6 bases). There are 14 residues in the CDR3. V was cut by 5 bases and J by 5 bases, with 13 bases left in between. The germline CDR1 and CDR2 sequences are MNHEY and SMNVEV (reference sequence). As DNA, the CDR3 is TGTGCCAGCAGTCGGGCGGGAACTAACAATGAGCAGTTCTTC. It yields the protein CASSRAGTNNEQFF.

Points on this clone: One junction end disagrees with the germline gene, perhaps due to a read error. V usage is TRBV11-2 and J usage is TRBJ2-5; 10 bases align to TRBD1. Germline assignment: CDR1 SGHAT and CDR2 FQNNGV. The CDR3 spans 15 residues. The CDR3 is CASTQTGDRGEAQYF. The CDR3 DNA reads TGTGCCAGCACCCAAACCGGGGACAGGGGAGAGGCCCAGTACTTC.